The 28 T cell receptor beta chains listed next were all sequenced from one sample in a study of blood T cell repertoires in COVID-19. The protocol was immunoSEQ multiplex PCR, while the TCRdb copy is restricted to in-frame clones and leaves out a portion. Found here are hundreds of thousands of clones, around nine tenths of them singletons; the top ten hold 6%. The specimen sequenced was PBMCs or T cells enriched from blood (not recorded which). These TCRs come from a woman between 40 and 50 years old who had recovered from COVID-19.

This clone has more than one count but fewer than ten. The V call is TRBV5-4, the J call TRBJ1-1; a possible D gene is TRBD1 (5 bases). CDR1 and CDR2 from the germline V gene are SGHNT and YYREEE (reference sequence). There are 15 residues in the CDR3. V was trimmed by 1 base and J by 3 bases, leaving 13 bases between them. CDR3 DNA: TGTGCCAGCAGCTTGTCTGGAGGGGAAGACACTGAAGCTTTCTTT. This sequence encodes CASSLSGGEDTEAFF.

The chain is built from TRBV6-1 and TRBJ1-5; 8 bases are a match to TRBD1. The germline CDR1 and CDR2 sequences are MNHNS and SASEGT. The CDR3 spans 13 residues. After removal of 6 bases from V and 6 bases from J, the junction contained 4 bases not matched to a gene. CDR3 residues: CASSQQGGQPQHF. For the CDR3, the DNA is TGTGCCAGCAGCCAACAGGGGGGTCAGCCCCAGCATTTT.

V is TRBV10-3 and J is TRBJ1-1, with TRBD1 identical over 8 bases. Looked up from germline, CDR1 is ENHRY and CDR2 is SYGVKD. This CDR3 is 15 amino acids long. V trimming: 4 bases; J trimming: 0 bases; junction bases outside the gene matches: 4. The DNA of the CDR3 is TGTGCCATCAGTGCCAGGGGGCAGTTGAACACTGAAGCTTTCTTT. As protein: CAISARGQLNTEAFF.

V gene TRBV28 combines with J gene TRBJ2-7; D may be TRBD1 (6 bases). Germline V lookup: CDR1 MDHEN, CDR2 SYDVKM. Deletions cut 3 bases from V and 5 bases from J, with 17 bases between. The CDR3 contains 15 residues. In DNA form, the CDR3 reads TGTGCCAGCAGTTTTAGGGCAGGGGTGGACCACGAGCAGTACTTC. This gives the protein CASSFRAGVDHEQYF.

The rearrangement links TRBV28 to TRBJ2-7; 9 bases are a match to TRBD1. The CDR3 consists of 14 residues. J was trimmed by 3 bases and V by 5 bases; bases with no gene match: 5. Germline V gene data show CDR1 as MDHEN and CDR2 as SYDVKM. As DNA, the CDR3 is TGTGCCAGCAGTACGACAGGGGGGAACTACGAGCAGTACTTC. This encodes CASSTTGGNYEQYF. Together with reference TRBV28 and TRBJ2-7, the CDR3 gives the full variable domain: DVKVTQSSRYLVKRTGEKVFLECVQDMDHENMFWYRQDPGLGLRLIYFSYDVKMKEKGDIPEGYSVSREKKERFSLILESASTNQTSMYLCASSTTGGNYEQYFGPGTRLTVT.

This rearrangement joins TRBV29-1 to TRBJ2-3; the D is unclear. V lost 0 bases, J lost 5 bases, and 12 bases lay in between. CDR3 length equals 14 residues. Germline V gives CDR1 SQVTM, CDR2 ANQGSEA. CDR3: CSVEDDSLLDTQYF. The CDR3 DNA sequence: TGCAGCGTTGAAGATGACTCGCTCCTAGATACGCAGTATTTT.

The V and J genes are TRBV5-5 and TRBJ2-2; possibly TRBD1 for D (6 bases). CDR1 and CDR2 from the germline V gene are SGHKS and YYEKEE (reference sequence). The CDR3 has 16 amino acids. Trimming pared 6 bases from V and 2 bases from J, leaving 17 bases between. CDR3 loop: CASTHGNRVNTGELFF. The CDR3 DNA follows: TGTGCCAGCACCCACGGGAACAGGGTAAACACCGGGGAGCTGTTTTTT.

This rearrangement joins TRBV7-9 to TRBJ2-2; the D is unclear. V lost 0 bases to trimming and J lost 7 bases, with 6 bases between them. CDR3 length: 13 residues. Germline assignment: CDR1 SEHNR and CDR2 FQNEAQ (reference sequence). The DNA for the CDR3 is TGTGCCAGCAGCTTAGCGCTAGGCGGGGAGCTGTTTTTT. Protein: CASSLALGGELFF.

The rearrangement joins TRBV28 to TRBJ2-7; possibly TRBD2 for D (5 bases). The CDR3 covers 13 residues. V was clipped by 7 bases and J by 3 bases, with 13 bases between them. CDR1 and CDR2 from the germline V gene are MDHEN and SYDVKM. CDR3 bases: TGTGCCAGCAACTCCGCGGGTTACTACGAGCAGTACTTC. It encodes CASNSAGYYEQYF.

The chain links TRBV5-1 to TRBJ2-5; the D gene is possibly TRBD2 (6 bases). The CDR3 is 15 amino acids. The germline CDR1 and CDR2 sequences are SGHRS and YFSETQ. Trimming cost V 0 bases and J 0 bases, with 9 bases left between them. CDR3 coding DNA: TGCGCCAGCAGCTTGGTGGGGGACTACCAAGAGACCCAGTACTTC. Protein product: CASSLVGDYQETQYF.

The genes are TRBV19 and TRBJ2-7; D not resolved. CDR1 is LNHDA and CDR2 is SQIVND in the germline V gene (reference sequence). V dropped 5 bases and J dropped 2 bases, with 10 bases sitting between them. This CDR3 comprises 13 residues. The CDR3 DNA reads TGTGCCAGTAGTGAGTTTGTCGCCTACGAGCAGTACTTC. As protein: CASSEFVAYEQYF.

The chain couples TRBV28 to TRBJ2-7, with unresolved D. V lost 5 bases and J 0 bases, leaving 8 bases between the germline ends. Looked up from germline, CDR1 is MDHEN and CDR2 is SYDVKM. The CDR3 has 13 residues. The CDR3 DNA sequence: TGTGCCAGCAGTAATTTAAACTCCTACGAGCAGTACTTC. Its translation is CASSNLNSYEQYF. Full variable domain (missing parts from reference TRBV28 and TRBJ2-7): DVKVTQSSRYLVKRTGEKVFLECVQDMDHENMFWYRQDPGLGLRLIYFSYDVKMKEKGDIPEGYSVSREKKERFSLILESASTNQTSMYLCASSNLNSYEQYFGPGTRLTVT.

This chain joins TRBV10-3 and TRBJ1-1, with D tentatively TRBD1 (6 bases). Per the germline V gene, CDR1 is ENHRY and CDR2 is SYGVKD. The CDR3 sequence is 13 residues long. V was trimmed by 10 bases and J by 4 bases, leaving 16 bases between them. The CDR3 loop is CATTGTFGTEAFF. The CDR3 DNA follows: TGTGCCACAACGGGGACATTCGGCACTGAAGCTTTCTTT.

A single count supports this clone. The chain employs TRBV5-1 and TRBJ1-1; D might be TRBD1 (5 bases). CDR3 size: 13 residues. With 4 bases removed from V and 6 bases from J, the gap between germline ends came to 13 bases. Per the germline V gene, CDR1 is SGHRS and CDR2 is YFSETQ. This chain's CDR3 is CASSLLTESEAFF. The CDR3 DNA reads TGCGCCAGCAGCCTTCTGACAGAATCTGAAGCTTTCTTT.

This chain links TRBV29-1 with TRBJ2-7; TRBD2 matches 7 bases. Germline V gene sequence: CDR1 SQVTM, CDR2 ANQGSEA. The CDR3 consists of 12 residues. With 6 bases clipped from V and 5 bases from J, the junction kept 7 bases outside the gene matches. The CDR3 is CSVGGSIHEQYF. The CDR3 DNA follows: TGCAGCGTCGGCGGGAGCATCCACGAGCAGTACTTC.

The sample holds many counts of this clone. CDR3: CASSFVLAGAHEQFF. DNA for the CDR3: TGCGCCAGCAGCTTCGTACTAGCGGGAGCTCATGAGCAGTTCTTC. The chain uses TRBV5-1 and TRBJ2-1, with 11 bases identical to TRBD2. The junction had 6 bases not matched to a gene; V was cut back by 2 bases and J by 8 bases. The CDR3 is made up of 15 amino acids. Germline CDR1 SGHRS, CDR2 YFSETQ.

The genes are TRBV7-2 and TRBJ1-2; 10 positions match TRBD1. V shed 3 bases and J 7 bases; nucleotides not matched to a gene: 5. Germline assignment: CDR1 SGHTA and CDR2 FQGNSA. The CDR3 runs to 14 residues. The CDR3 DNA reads TGTGCCAGCAGCTTGGGGACAGGGGTTCGTGGCTACACCTTC. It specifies CASSLGTGVRGYTF.

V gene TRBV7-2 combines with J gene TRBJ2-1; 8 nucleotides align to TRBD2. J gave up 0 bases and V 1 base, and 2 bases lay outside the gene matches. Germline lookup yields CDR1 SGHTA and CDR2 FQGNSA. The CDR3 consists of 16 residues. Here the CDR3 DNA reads TGTGCCAGCAGCTTAGGGAGCGGGAGCTCCTACAATGAGCAGTTCTTC. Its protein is CASSLGSGSSYNEQFF.

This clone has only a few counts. CDR3 amino acids: CSVEFGQGYEQYF. The DNA of the CDR3 is TGCAGCGTTGAATTTGGACAGGGGTACGAGCAGTACTTC. The chain combines TRBV29-1 with TRBJ2-7; 9 positions agree with TRBD1. This CDR3 has 13 amino acids. CDR1 and CDR2 (germline): SQVTM, ANQGSEA. V gave up 2 bases and J gave up 4 bases; unmatched junction bases: 3.

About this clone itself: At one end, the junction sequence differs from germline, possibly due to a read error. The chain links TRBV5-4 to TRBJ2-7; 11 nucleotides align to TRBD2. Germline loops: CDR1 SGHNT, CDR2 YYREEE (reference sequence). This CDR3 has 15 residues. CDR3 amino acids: CASSSRGLAEYVQYF. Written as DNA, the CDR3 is TGTGCCAGCAGCTCCCGGGGACTAGCGGAGTACGTGCAGTACTTC.

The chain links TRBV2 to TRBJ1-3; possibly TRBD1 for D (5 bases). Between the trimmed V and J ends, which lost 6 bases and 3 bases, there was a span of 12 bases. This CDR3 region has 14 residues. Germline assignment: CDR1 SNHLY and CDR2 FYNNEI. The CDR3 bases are TGTGCCAGCAGAAACTCGGGGGTTGGAAACACCATATATTTT. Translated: CASRNSGVGNTIYF.

The CDR3 DNA follows: TGTGCCAGCAGCTCCCAGGGGGGTGGCTACAATGAGCAGTTCTTC. This encodes CASSSQGGGYNEQFF. V and J are TRBV7-3 and TRBJ2-1, with a weak D call TRBD1 (7 bases). This CDR3 comprises 15 residues. The ends were cut back, 4 bases at V and 3 bases at J, with 13 bases in the middle. CDR1 is SGHTA and CDR2 is FQGTGA in the germline V gene.

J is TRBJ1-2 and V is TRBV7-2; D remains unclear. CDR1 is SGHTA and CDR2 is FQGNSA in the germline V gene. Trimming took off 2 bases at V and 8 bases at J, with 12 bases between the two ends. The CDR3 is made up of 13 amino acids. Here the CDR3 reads CASSLLGSTGYTF. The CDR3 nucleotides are TGTGCCAGCAGCTTATTAGGGAGTACGGGCTACACCTTC.

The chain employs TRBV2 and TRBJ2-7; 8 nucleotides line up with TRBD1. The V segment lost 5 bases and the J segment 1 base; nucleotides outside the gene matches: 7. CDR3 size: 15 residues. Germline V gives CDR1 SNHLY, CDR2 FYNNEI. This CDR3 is CASSYKQGGSYEQYF. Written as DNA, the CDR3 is TGTGCCAGCAGTTATAAACAGGGGGGTTCCTACGAGCAGTACTTC.

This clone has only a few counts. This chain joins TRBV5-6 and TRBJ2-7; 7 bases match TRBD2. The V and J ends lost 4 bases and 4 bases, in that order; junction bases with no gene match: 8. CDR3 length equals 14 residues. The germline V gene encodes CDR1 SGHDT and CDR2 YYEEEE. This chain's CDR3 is CASSPRWGGYEQYF. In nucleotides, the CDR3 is TGTGCCAGCAGCCCCAGGTGGGGAGGGTACGAGCAGTACTTC. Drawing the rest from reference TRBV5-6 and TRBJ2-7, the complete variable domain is DAGVTQSPTHLIKTRGQQVTLRCSPKSGHDTVSWYQQALGQGPQFIFQYYEEEERQRGNFPDRFSGHQFPNYSSELNVNALLLGDSALYLCASSPRWGGYEQYFGPGTRLTVT.

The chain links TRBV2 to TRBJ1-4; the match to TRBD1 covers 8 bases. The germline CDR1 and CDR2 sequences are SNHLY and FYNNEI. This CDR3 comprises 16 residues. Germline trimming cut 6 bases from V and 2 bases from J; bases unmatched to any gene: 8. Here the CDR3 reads CASRTGAALTNEKLFF. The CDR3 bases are TGTGCCAGCAGGACAGGGGCGGCGTTGACTAATGAAAAACTGTTTTTT.

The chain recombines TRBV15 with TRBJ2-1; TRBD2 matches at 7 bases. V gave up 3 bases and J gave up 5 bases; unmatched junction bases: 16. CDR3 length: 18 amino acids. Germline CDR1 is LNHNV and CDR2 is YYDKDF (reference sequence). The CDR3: CATSSRREDYNGDNEQFF. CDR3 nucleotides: TGTGCCACCAGCAGCCGTCGGGAGGACTACAATGGGGACAATGAGCAGTTCTTC.

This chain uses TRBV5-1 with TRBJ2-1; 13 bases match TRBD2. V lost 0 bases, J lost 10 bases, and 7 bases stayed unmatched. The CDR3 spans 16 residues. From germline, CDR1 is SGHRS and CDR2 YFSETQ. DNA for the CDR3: TGCGCCAGCAGCTTGGCCGGACTAGCGGGAGATCGAGAGCAGTTCTTC. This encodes CASSLAGLAGDREQFF.